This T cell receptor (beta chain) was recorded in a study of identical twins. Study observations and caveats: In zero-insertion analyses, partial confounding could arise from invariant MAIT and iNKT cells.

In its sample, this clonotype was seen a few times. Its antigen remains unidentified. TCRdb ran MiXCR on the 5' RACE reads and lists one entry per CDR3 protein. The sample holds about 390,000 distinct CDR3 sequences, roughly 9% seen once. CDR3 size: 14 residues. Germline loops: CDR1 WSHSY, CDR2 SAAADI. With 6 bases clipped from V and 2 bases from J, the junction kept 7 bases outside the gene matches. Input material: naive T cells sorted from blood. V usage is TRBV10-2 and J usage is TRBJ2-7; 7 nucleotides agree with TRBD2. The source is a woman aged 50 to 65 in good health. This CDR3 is CASRLQSGTYEQYF. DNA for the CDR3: TGCGCCAGCAGGCTGCAAAGCGGGACCTACGAGCAGTACTTC.